This entry lists 14 T cell receptor beta chains sequenced from one sample in a study of blood T cell repertoires in COVID-19. Generated by immunoSEQ multiplex PCR, the TCRdb table keeps only in-frame clones and is missing some. The data show about 140,000 clones, with about 87% seen just once and 28% held by the top ten. Sample: peripheral blood. The receptors stem from a human donor in a cohort sampled during active COVID-19.

The rearrangement uses TRBV7-3 and TRBJ2-3; 13 nucleotides line up with TRBD2. V trimming: 5 bases; J trimming: 5 bases; junction bases outside the gene matches: 7. Germline CDR1 SGHTA, CDR2 FQGTGA. The CDR3 has 16 residues. The CDR3, as DNA: TGTGCCAGCAGCCCGACTAGCGGGGGGCTTGGAGATACGCAGTATTTT. This codes for CASSPTSGGLGDTQYF.

The gene calls are TRBV5-4 and TRBJ2-3, with D possibly matching TRBD1 (6 bases). Trimming took off 2 bases at V and 0 bases at J, with 13 bases between the two ends. CDR1 SGHNT and CDR2 YYREEE come from the germline V gene (reference sequence). This CDR3 region has 16 residues. DNA of the CDR3: TGTGCCAGCAGCTTATCTGGGGGCCCGAGCACAGATACGCAGTATTTT. Protein product: CASSLSGGPSTDTQYF.

This chain connects TRBV10-3 to TRBJ2-5, with TRBD1 matching 8 bases. With 1 base clipped from V and 4 bases from J, the junction kept 8 bases outside the gene matches. The CDR3 is 16 residues long. CDR1 and CDR2 (germline): ENHRY, SYGVKD. The CDR3 sequence: CAISEFRQGRGETQYF. For the CDR3, the DNA is TGTGCCATCAGTGAGTTCCGACAGGGGCGAGGAGAGACCCAGTACTTC.

The gene calls are TRBV3-1 (or the pseudogene TRBV3-2) and TRBJ1-1; D possibly corresponds to TRBD1 (5 bases). The CDR3 runs 14 residues. CDR1 is LGHDT and CDR2 is YNNKEL in the germline V gene (reference sequence). Deletions cut 4 bases from V and 2 bases from J, with 11 bases between. The CDR3 loop reads CASSPGGGNTEAFF. In nucleotides, the CDR3 is TGTGCCAGCAGCCCTGGGGGGGGTAACACTGAAGCTTTCTTT.

The chain recombines TRBV2 with TRBJ1-1; 7 bases agree with TRBD1. Germline CDR1 reads SNHLY; CDR2 reads FYNNEI. The V segment lost 6 bases and the J segment 3 bases; nucleotides outside the gene matches: 7. The length of the CDR3 is 14 residues. For the CDR3, the DNA is TGTGCCAGCAGGCTCACAGGGGCCTACACTGAAGCTTTCTTT. It codes for CASRLTGAYTEAFF.

V and J are TRBV27 and TRBJ1-1, with 8 positions matching TRBD1. The junction had 8 bases not matched to a gene; V was cut back by 4 bases and J by 4 bases. The CDR3 is made up of 15 amino acids. Germline-derived CDR1 and CDR2 are MNHEY and SMNVEV (reference sequence). This chain's CDR3 is CASSSRQGRATEAFF. The CDR3 region has the DNA TGTGCCAGCAGTTCTCGACAGGGGCGGGCCACTGAAGCTTTCTTT.

V and J are TRBV3-1 (or the pseudogene TRBV3-2) and TRBJ1-5, with D uncertain. V lost 1 base and J lost 3, with 10 bases in between. CDR1 is LGHDT and CDR2 is YNNKEL in the germline V gene (reference sequence). This CDR3 spans 15 amino acids. The CDR3 here is CASSQGLSINQPQHF. The CDR3, as DNA: TGTGCCAGCAGCCAAGGACTTTCGATCAATCAGCCCCAGCATTTT.

This chain links TRBV7-9 with TRBJ2-2; perhaps TRBD1 as D (6 bases). V was shortened by 4 bases and J by 5 bases, with 8 bases between the two germline ends. Germline CDR1 is SEHNR and CDR2 is FQNEAQ (reference sequence). The CDR3 spans 13 residues. CDR3 protein: CASSYRETGELFF. CDR3 in DNA: TGTGCCAGCAGCTACAGGGAAACCGGGGAGCTGTTTTTT.

The chain links TRBV9 to TRBJ1-2; D perhaps matches TRBD1 (6 bases). This CDR3 is built from 18 residues. In germline, CDR1 is SGDLS, CDR2 YYNGEE. With 4 bases removed from V and 7 bases from J, the gap between germline ends came to 29 bases. CDR3 DNA: TGTGCCAGCAGCTCCCCCGGAGGACAGAGGCGAGCGATAGGTGGCTACACCTTC. It translates to CASSSPGGQRRAIGGYTF.

The V gene is TRBV3-1 (or the pseudogene TRBV3-2), the J gene TRBJ1-6; D is possibly TRBD1 (6 bases). Trimming stripped 4 bases from V and 4 bases from J, with 20 bases between. The germline V gene has CDR1 LGHDT and CDR2 YNNKEL (reference sequence). The CDR3 extends over 18 amino acids. CDR3 coding DNA: TGTGCCAGCAGCCCTACTGCGGGGGGGGCTCCATATAATTCACCCCTCCACTTT. Amino acid sequence: CASSPTAGGAPYNSPLHF.

The chain uses TRBV15 and TRBJ1-2, with D unresolved. V lost 4 bases and J 5 bases, leaving 11 bases between the germline ends. Germline CDR1 reads LNHNV; CDR2 reads YYDKDF (reference sequence). The length of the CDR3 is 13 residues. This CDR3 is CATSILSGYGYTF. The CDR3, as DNA: TGTGCCACCAGCATCCTCTCGGGTTATGGCTACACCTTC.

V and J are TRBV5-6 and TRBJ2-7, with D maybe TRBD2 (5 bases). V lost 0 bases and J lost 5, with 12 bases in between. The CDR3 runs 14 residues. Germline CDR1 SGHDT, CDR2 YYEEEE. The CDR3 reads CASSLVGSKDEQYF. The CDR3 coding sequence is TGTGCCAGCAGCTTGGTGGGGAGCAAGGACGAGCAGTACTTC.

The gene calls are TRBV5-4 and TRBJ2-1, with 13 bases matching TRBD2. Unmatched junction bases numbered 3, after V lost 0 bases and J lost 0 bases. CDR1 is SGHNT, CDR2 YYREEE, per germline (reference sequence). The CDR3 loop spans 18 amino acids. The CDR3 nucleotides read TGTGCCAGCAGCTTGGGACTAGCGGGGGGAATCTCCTACAATGAGCAGTTCTTC. It yields the protein CASSLGLAGGISYNEQFF.

This rearrangement joins TRBV5-8 to TRBJ1-5; D is possibly TRBD1 (6 bases). The CDR3 is 16 residues long. V dropped 0 bases and J dropped 2 bases, with 12 bases sitting between them. Germline V gives CDR1 SGHTS, CDR2 YDEGEE. DNA of the CDR3: TGTGCCAGCAGCTTGGGGCAGGGGTCGGGCAATCAGCCCCAGCATTTT. It encodes CASSLGQGSGNQPQHF.